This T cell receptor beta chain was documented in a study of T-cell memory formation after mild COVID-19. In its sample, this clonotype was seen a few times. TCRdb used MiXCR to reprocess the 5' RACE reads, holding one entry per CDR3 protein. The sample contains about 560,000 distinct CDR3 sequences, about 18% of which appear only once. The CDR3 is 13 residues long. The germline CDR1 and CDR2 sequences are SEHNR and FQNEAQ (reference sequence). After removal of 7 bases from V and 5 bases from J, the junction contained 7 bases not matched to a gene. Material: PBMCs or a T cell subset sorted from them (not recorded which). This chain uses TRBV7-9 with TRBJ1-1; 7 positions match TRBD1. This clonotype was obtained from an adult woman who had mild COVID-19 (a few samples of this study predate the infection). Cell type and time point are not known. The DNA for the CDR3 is TGTGCCAGCAACCGACAGGGCGCAACTGAAGCTTTCTTT. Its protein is CASNRQGATEAFF.